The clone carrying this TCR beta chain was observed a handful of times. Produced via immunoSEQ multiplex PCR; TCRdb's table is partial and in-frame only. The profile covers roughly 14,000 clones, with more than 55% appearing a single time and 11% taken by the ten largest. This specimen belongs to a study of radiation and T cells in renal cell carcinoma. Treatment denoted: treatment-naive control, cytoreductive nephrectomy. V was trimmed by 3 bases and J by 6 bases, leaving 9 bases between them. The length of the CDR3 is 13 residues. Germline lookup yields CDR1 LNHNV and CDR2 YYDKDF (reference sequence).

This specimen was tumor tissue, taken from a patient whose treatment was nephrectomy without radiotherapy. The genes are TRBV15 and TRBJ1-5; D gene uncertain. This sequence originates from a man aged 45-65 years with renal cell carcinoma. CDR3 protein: CATSSRTGQPQHF. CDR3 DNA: TGTGCCACCAGCAGCAGAACGGGTCAGCCCCAGCATTTT. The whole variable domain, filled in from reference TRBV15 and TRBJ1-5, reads DAMVIQNPRYQVTQFGKPVTLSCSQTLNHNVMYWYQQKSSQAPKLLFHYYDKDFNNEADTPDNFQSRRPNTSFCFLDIRSPGLGDTAMYLCATSSRTGQPQHFGDGTRLSIL.